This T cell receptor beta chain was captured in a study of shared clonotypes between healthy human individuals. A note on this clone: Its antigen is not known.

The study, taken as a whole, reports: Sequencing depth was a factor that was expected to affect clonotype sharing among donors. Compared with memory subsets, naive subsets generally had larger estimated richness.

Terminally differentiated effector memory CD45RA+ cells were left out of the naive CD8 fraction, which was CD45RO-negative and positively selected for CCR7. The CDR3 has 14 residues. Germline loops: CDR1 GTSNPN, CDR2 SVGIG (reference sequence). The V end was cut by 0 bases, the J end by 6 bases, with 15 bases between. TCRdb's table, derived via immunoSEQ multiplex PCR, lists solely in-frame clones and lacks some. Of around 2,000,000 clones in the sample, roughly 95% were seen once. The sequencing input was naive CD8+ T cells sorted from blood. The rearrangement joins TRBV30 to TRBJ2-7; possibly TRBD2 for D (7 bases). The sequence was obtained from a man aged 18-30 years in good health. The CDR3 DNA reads TGTGCCTGGAGTGTACTAGGGGGGGGTAGCGAGCAGTACTTC. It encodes CAWSVLGGGSEQYF.